This is a list of T cell receptor beta chains from one sample in a study of regulatory T cells in long-lasting Graves disease. TCRdb re-analysed the multiplex PCR reads in MiXCR, keeping a single row per CDR3 protein. This sample has around 320,000 distinct CDR3 sequences, with over 15% found just once. These same records also appear under a second study, on T cells in Graves' hyperthyroidism and ophthalmopathy.

The starting material was peripheral blood mononuclear cells (PBMCs), obtained at new diagnosis, from a patient treated with antithyroid drugs. Receptors originate from a man in his forties or fifties with Graves disease. Each CDR3 is given with its conserved first and last residue. The D gene is left open where the match is weak. Size values are once, few and many counts, or a class for expanded clones, and some rows have none.

d_call	clone_size	v_call	j_call	cdr3_nt	cdr3_aa
-	few	TRBV7-8	TRBJ2-2	TGTGCCAGCAGTTTTTACGGGGTCGCCGGGGAGCTGTTTTTT	CASSFYGVAGELFF
-	many	TRBV7-6	TRBJ2-5	TGTGCCAGCAGCTTAATCCATGGGACCCAGTACTTC	CASSLIHGTQYF
-	many	TRBV5-1	TRBJ2-1	TGCGCCAGCAGCTTGGAAGGGTCTGTTCTCTACAATGAGCAGTTCTTC	CASSLEGSVLYNEQFF
-	many	TRBV3-1	TRBJ2-3	TGTGCCAGCAGCCAAGATTGCCAGGTCCCAAAACAGGTCCCTGGCACAGATACGCAGTATTTT	CASSQDCQVPKQVPGTDTQYF
-	-	TRBV5-8	TRBJ1-5	TGTGCCAGCAGCTTCAGTTACAATCAGCCCCAGCATTTT	CASSFSYNQPQHF
TRBD1	many	TRBV12-3/TRBV12-4	TRBJ1-5	TGTGCCAGCAGTTCAACCCACGGGACAGGGAATCAGCCCCAGCATTTT	CASSSTHGTGNQPQHF
-	few	TRBV7-9	TRBJ1-5	TGTGCCAGCAGCTTAGGGGGAACGGTTCAGCCCCAGCATTTT	CASSLGGTVQPQHF
-	many	TRBV28	TRBJ1-4	TGTGCCAGCAGACCAGGGTTTGGCGAAAAACTGTTTTTT	CASRPGFGEKLFF
-	many	TRBV30	TRBJ2-7	TGTGCCTGGAGTGTACTGGGCACCTCCTACGAGCAGTACTTC	CAWSVLGTSYEQYF
TRBD2	-	TRBV7-3	TRBJ2-1	TGTGCCAGCAGCCCCACCGGGACTAGCGGGGGTCAGCAGTTCTTC	CASSPTGTSGGQQFF
-	few	TRBV11-2	TRBJ2-1	TGTGCCAGCAGCTTCCTTCAGAGCTCCTACAATGAGCAGTTCTTC	CASSFLQSSYNEQFF
-	many	TRBV9	TRBJ1-1	TGTGCCAGCAGCGTAGGGGCGGACTACTCAAATGAAGCTTTCTTT	CASSVGADYSNEAFF
TRBD1	few	TRBV19	TRBJ2-6	TGTGCCAGTAGTGCACAGGGGGCTGGGGCCAACGTCCTGACTTTC	CASSAQGAGANVLTF
TRBD2	-	TRBV12-5	TRBJ2-3	TGTGCTAGTGGTGCCCTTAGCGGGGGAGCAGATACGCAGTATTTT	CASGALSGGADTQYF
TRBD1	once	TRBV6-2/TRBV6-3	TRBJ1-6	TGTGCCAGCTGCCGGCGCTTGACAGGGAGCTCCTATAATTCACCCCTCCACTTT	CASCRRLTGSSYNSPLHF
TRBD1	many	TRBV12-3/TRBV12-4	TRBJ1-6	TGTGCCAGCAGTCCTGGGACAGGGTACTCCTATAATTCACCCCTCCACTTT	CASSPGTGYSYNSPLHF
-	-	TRBV6-5	TRBJ2-6	TGTGCCAGCAGTTACTCTCTGGGCAGTACGCCGACTGGGGCCAACGTCCTGACTTTC	CASSYSLGSTPTGANVLTF
-	many	TRBV28	TRBJ2-7	TGTGCCAGCAGTCCCTCCGGCCTCTCCTACGAGCAGTACTTC	CASSPSGLSYEQYF
-	-	TRBV20-1	TRBJ1-1	TGCAGTGCTAGAGATTGGGGGACCACTGAAGCTTTCTTT	CSARDWGTTEAFF
-	many	TRBV30	TRBJ1-6	TGTGCCTGGGCCGGCCCGTCACGCTCACCCCTCCACTTT	CAWAGPSRSPLHF
TRBD2	many	TRBV2	TRBJ2-1	TGTGCCAGCAGTGAAGAGGAGGGCGGGGGGGTTTACAATGAGCAGTTCTTC	CASSEEEGGGVYNEQFF
-	few	TRBV20-1	TRBJ1-3	TGCAGTGCTAGAGAGAGGCGGGGAAGAGGAAACACCATATATTTT	CSARERRGRGNTIYF
TRBD1	few	TRBV13	TRBJ2-2	TGTGCCAGCAGCTCTAGATGGGACAGGGGGACGGCCGGGGAGCTGTTTTTT	CASSSRWDRGTAGELFF
-	-	TRBV5-1	TRBJ2-7	TGCGCCAGCAGCTTGGCCTCGGGGCTCTTTGGCTCCTACGAGCAGTACTTC	CASSLASGLFGSYEQYF
TRBD2	-	TRBV7-9	TRBJ2-7	TGTGCCAGCAGCCTGACGTGGGGTAGCGGGGGAGACCGCTTTGAGCAGTACTTC	CASSLTWGSGGDRFEQYF
TRBD1	few	TRBV19	TRBJ1-5	TGTGCCAGTAGTATACAGGGGGAAGGCCGTCAGCCCCAGCATTTT	CASSIQGEGRQPQHF
-	many	TRBV7-9	TRBJ2-2	TGTGCCAGCAGCTCAAGGTCAGGCCAAACCGGGGAGCTGTTTTTT	CASSSRSGQTGELFF
TRBD1	many	TRBV10-2	TRBJ1-4	TGCGCCAGCAGAAGGGACAGGTCAGAAAAACTGTTTTTT	CASRRDRSEKLFF
-	few	TRBV19	TRBJ1-1	TGTGCCAGTAGTATAGGCGGCACTTACACTGAAGCTTTCTTT	CASSIGGTYTEAFF
TRBD2	few	TRBV7-2	TRBJ2-1	TGTGCCAGCAGCTCCAGATGGACTAGCTTCAATGAGCAGTTCTTC	CASSSRWTSFNEQFF
TRBD2	-	TRBV19	TRBJ2-3	TGTGCCAGTAGTATAGCAGCGGGGTACACAGATACGCAGTATTTT	CASSIAAGYTDTQYF
TRBD1	many	TRBV7-8	TRBJ2-7	TGTGCCAGCAGCTTAGTAAGGGGGCAGGAATACGAGCAGTACTTC	CASSLVRGQEYEQYF
-	-	TRBV12-3/TRBV12-4	TRBJ1-2	TGTGCCAGGCCTGCCGAACAGACTACCTATGGCTACACCTTC	CARPAEQTTYGYTF
-	many	TRBV3-1	TRBJ2-7	TGTGCCAGCAGCCAATTCGGGACTCACTACGAGCAGTACTTC	CASSQFGTHYEQYF
TRBD1	-	TRBV10-2	TRBJ1-1	TGCGCCAGCAGTGAGTGGACAGGGGGCGTGTTTAGGCGGACTGAAGCTTTCTTT	CASSEWTGGVFRRTEAFF
-	-	TRBV6-1	TRBJ1-5	TGTGCCAGCAATAGGGCCACGGCCCAGCCCCAGCATTTT	CASNRATAQPQHF
TRBD2	-	TRBV7-6	TRBJ2-1	TGTGCCAGCAGCTCCATCTTTAGCGGGGGTTACAATGAGCAGTTCTTC	CASSSIFSGGYNEQFF
-	many	TRBV7-2	TRBJ2-5	TGTGCCAGCAGCTTAGGTTGGGCGGAGACCCAGTACTTC	CASSLGWAETQYF
-	many	TRBV6-1	TRBJ1-1	TGTGCCAGCTCCCGAGAGGGGCGCGGCACTGAAGCTTTCTTT	CASSREGRGTEAFF
TRBD2	-	TRBV6-4	TRBJ2-1	TGTGCCAGCAGTGACTCTAGCGGGGGGGCCTGGGGCAATGAGCAGTTCTTC	CASSDSSGGAWGNEQFF
-	many	TRBV3-1	TRBJ1-5	TGTGCCAGCAGCCAAGTAGGCGGGATGCAGCATTTT	CASSQVGGMQHF
TRBD1	many	TRBV11-2	TRBJ1-5	TGTGCCAGCAGCTTGAGTACAGGGGTGAGCAATCAGCCCCAGCATTTT	CASSLSTGVSNQPQHF
TRBD2	many	TRBV28	TRBJ2-7	TGTGCCAGCAGTTTAGGGGGGGGGTGGGACGAGCAGTACTTC	CASSLGGGWDEQYF
TRBD1	few	TRBV12-3/TRBV12-4	TRBJ1-1	TGTGCCAGCAGGCCGGGGACAGGGGATGTGGGTGAAGCTTTCTTT	CASRPGTGDVGEAFF
-	many	TRBV6-1	TRBJ1-1	TGTGCCAGCAGTGTCGGACGGATTAACACTGAAGCTTTCTTT	CASSVGRINTEAFF
-	many	TRBV12-3/TRBV12-4	TRBJ2-3	TGTGCCAGCAGTTTAGACCGCGCATTGACAGATACGCAGTATTTT	CASSLDRALTDTQYF
TRBD2	few	TRBV5-5	TRBJ2-7	TGTGCCAGCAGCTTGGCCCTCGGGGGGATGGTGTATAGCGAGCAGTACTTC	CASSLALGGMVYSEQYF
-	many	TRBV27	TRBJ2-1	TGTGTATCTCGGAACTACAATGAGCAGTTCTTC	CVSRNYNEQFF